A selection of T cell receptor beta chains follows, all from one sample in a study of CD8 T cells in ankylosing spondylitis. TCRdb itself ran the 5' RACE reads through MiXCR, one entry per CDR3 protein. The table records more than 500,000 distinct CDR3 sequences, roughly 5% of them present only once. The sample consisted of blood, either unsorted or a sorted T cell fraction (not recorded which). The receptors were gathered from a male donor with ankylosing spondylitis. CDR3s include the opening cysteine and the closing phenylalanine or tryptophan. D genes are given only for firm matches. Size is omitted from some rows. Given values are once, few, many or a class for expanded clones.

v_call: TRBV7-9; d_call: TRBD1; j_call: TRBJ1-4; clone_size: many; cdr3_aa: CASSSSGGLSLEKLFF; cdr3_nt: TGTGCCAGCAGCTCCTCAGGGGGCTTAAGCTTGGAAAAACTGTTTTTT
v_call: TRBV20-1; d_call: TRBD2; j_call: TRBJ2-1; clone_size: once; cdr3_aa: CSARETSGGATYNEQFF; cdr3_nt: TGCAGTGCTAGGGAGACTAGCGGGGGGGCAACCTACAATGAGCAGTTCTTC
v_call: TRBV12-3/TRBV12-4; d_call: -; j_call: TRBJ1-4; clone_size: many; cdr3_aa: CASSFRAPGAAEKLFF; cdr3_nt: TGTGCCAGCAGTTTTAGGGCGCCAGGCGCGGCTGAAAAACTGTTTTTT
v_call: TRBV18; d_call: TRBD2; j_call: TRBJ2-5; clone_size: many; cdr3_aa: CASSPPQRGGLSETQYF; cdr3_nt: TGTGCCAGCTCACCACCCCAGCGGGGGGGCCTGTCGGAGACCCAGTACTTC
v_call: TRBV5-1; d_call: -; j_call: TRBJ1-6; clone_size: many; cdr3_aa: CASSLTGQNYNSPLHF; cdr3_nt: TGCGCCAGCAGCTTGACCGGACAGAACTATAATTCACCCCTCCACTTT
v_call: TRBV7-2; d_call: TRBD1; j_call: TRBJ2-1; clone_size: -; cdr3_aa: CASSFRDSFYNEQFF; cdr3_nt: TGTGCCAGCAGCTTCCGGGACAGCTTCTACAATGAGCAGTTCTTC
v_call: TRBV20-1; d_call: TRBD2; j_call: TRBJ2-5; clone_size: many; cdr3_aa: CSARGGGTREETQYF; cdr3_nt: TGCAGTGCTAGAGGGGGCGGGACTAGGGAAGAGACCCAGTACTTC
v_call: TRBV19; d_call: -; j_call: TRBJ1-5; clone_size: many; cdr3_aa: CATTVSGRGRDQPQHF; cdr3_nt: TGTGCCACCACCGTATCGGGGCGGGGACGGGATCAGCCCCAGCATTTT
v_call: TRBV6-2/TRBV6-3; d_call: TRBD1; j_call: TRBJ2-5; clone_size: many; cdr3_aa: CASRPTGQGEETQYF; cdr3_nt: TGTGCCAGCAGACCCACTGGACAGGGAGAAGAGACCCAGTACTTC
v_call: TRBV27; d_call: -; j_call: TRBJ2-3; clone_size: -; cdr3_aa: CASSRARFSDTQYF; cdr3_nt: TGTGCCAGCAGCCGGGCAAGGTTCTCAGATACGCAGTATTTT
v_call: TRBV6-2/TRBV6-3; d_call: -; j_call: TRBJ1-1; clone_size: many; cdr3_aa: CASSFFTGWTEGTEAFF; cdr3_nt: TGTGCCAGCAGTTTCTTCACCGGGTGGACTGAAGGAACTGAAGCTTTCTTT
v_call: TRBV7-2; d_call: -; j_call: TRBJ2-3; clone_size: many; cdr3_aa: CASSLRRTTDTQYF; cdr3_nt: TGTGCCAGCAGCCTACGCCGAACCACCGATACGCAGTATTTT
v_call: TRBV29-1; d_call: TRBD1; j_call: TRBJ1-5; clone_size: few; cdr3_aa: CSVAQGQDQPQHF; cdr3_nt: TGCAGCGTTGCACAGGGGCAAGATCAGCCCCAGCATTTT
v_call: TRBV5-1; d_call: TRBD1; j_call: TRBJ1-2; clone_size: many; cdr3_aa: CASSVTGEGYTF; cdr3_nt: TGCGCCAGCAGCGTCACAGGGGAAGGCTACACCTTC
v_call: TRBV5-1; d_call: -; j_call: TRBJ1-1; clone_size: many; cdr3_aa: CASSLAPGNTEAFF; cdr3_nt: TGCGCCAGCAGCTTGGCCCCCGGGAACACTGAAGCTTTCTTT
v_call: TRBV20-1; d_call: -; j_call: TRBJ1-1; clone_size: many; cdr3_aa: CSCQQGNTEAFF; cdr3_nt: TGCAGTTGTCAACAGGGGAACACTGAAGCTTTCTTT
v_call: TRBV18; d_call: TRBD2; j_call: TRBJ2-1; clone_size: many; cdr3_aa: CASSLDSGLANNEQFF; cdr3_nt: TGTGCCAGCTCACTAGACTCGGGACTAGCTAACAATGAGCAGTTCTTC